Listed below are T cell receptor beta chains from one sample, sequenced in a study of vaccination and CD4 T cells after COVID-19. MiXCR was run by TCRdb on the PCR reads, yielding one entry per CDR3 protein. The data show around 37,000 distinct CDR3 sequences, 36% seen once. This specimen consisted of CD4+ T cells from blood, obtained about 7 months after SARS-CoV-2 vaccination. These receptor sequences come from a human donor who had recovered from COVID-19. CDR3s include the opening cysteine and the closing phenylalanine or tryptophan. A D gene is named only where the DNA matches it firmly. Clone size is shown for a subset of rows, as once, few, many or a class of expanded clone.

few	TRBV6-4	TRBD2	TRBJ2-1	CASSDESGSGNNEQFF	TGTGCCAGCAGTGATGAGAGTGGTAGCGGGAACAATGAGCAGTTCTTC
-	TRBV6-4	-	TRBJ2-3	CASSQRDTQYF	TGTGCCAGCAGCCAAAGGGATACGCAGTATTTT
-	TRBV12-3/TRBV12-4	TRBD1	TRBJ2-5	CASSQGDRDQETQYF	TGTGCCAGCAGTCAGGGCGACAGGGACCAAGAGACCCAGTACTTC
-	TRBV28	-	TRBJ2-7	CASIPASTYEQYF	TGTGCCAGCATACCCGCTAGTACCTACGAGCAGTACTTC
-	TRBV6-5	-	TRBJ2-7	CASSYSDRSYEQYF	TGTGCCAGCAGTTACTCAGACAGAAGTTACGAGCAGTACTTC
-	TRBV7-2	-	TRBJ2-7	CASSLGTLVSGYEQYF	TGTGCCAGCAGCTTAGGGACACTAGTATCAGGCTACGAGCAGTACTTC
few	TRBV4-1	-	TRBJ2-3	CASSPRPGASTDTQYF	TGCGCCAGCAGCCCGCGTCCGGGGGCCAGCACAGATACGCAGTATTTT
-	TRBV9	-	TRBJ1-2	CASSLGRVADPQYGYTF	TGTGCCAGCAGCTTGGGGAGGGTGGCAGACCCACAATATGGCTACACCTTC
few	TRBV19	TRBD2	TRBJ2-7	CASSAGGSSYEQYF	TGTGCCAGTAGTGCCGGCGGGAGCTCCTACGAGCAGTACTTC
few	TRBV7-9	TRBD1	TRBJ2-5	CASSFQGAAETQYF	TGTGCCAGCAGCTTTCAGGGGGCGGCGGAGACCCAGTACTTC
few	TRBV20-1	TRBD2	TRBJ2-1	CSARDPGLAGGGEQFF	TGCAGTGCTAGAGATCCTGGGCTAGCGGGAGGCGGAGAGCAGTTCTTC
-	TRBV27	-	TRBJ2-1	CASSEPPREQFF	TGTGCCAGCAGTGAGCCCCCGCGGGAGCAGTTCTTC
few	TRBV27	TRBD2	TRBJ2-1	CASSWLAGAYNEQFF	TGTGCCAGCAGTTGGTTAGCGGGAGCCTACAATGAGCAGTTCTTC
-	TRBV6-2/TRBV6-3	TRBD1	TRBJ2-5	CASSFGQEVAETQYF	TGTGCCAGCAGTTTTGGACAGGAGGTAGCAGAGACCCAGTACTTC
-	TRBV7-3	-	TRBJ2-5	CASSLRMGETQYF	TGTGCCAGCAGCTTAAGGATGGGGGAGACCCAGTACTTC
-	TRBV7-9	-	TRBJ2-1	CASSYRSRNSGNNEQFF	TGTGCCAGCAGCTATCGATCGCGAAACTCGGGGAACAATGAGCAGTTCTTC
-	TRBV6-1	-	TRBJ2-5	CASSQALGQTQYF	TGTGCCAGCAGTCAAGCACTGGGGCAGACCCAGTACTTC
-	TRBV6-5	-	TRBJ2-7	CASSYSTAKPYEQYF	TGTGCCAGCAGTTACTCGACAGCTAAACCCTACGAGCAGTACTTC
few	TRBV6-1	TRBD1	TRBJ2-1	CASSKTGGSSYNEQFF	TGTGCCAGCAGTAAGACAGGGGGTTCTTCCTACAATGAGCAGTTCTTC
-	TRBV6-5	-	TRBJ1-1	CASSYGPTKGWTEAFF	TGTGCCAGCAGTTACGGGCCCACGAAGGGTTGGACTGAAGCTTTCTTT
-	TRBV7-8	-	TRBJ2-3	CASLLSSTDTQYF	TGTGCCAGCCTGCTCTCTAGCACAGATACGCAGTATTTT
-	TRBV15	-	TRBJ1-1	CATSSRRTEAFF	TGTGCCACCAGCAGCCGACGGACTGAAGCTTTCTTT
-	TRBV7-6	-	TRBJ2-2	CASSPSWASGDTGELFF	TGTGCCAGCAGCCCTAGTTGGGCTAGTGGTGACACCGGGGAGCTGTTTTTT
-	TRBV7-9	-	TRBJ2-1	CASTLGVTVGNEQFF	TGTGCCAGCACTTTAGGAGTGACGGTGGGTAATGAGCAGTTCTTC
-	TRBV19	TRBD1	TRBJ1-5	CASSSGQGASQPQHF	TGTGCCAGTAGTTCAGGACAGGGGGCAAGTCAGCCCCAGCATTTT
-	TRBV19	-	TRBJ1-1	CASSMMMNTEAFF	TGTGCCAGTAGTATGATGATGAACACTGAAGCTTTCTTT
-	TRBV20-1	-	TRBJ2-5	CSARGEKETQYF	TGCAGTGCTAGGGGAGAGAAAGAGACCCAGTACTTC
-	TRBV15	TRBD2	TRBJ2-7	CAAKGTSAANEQYF	TGTGCCGCTAAAGGGACTAGCGCCGCAAATGAGCAGTACTTC
once	TRBV4-2	-	TRBJ2-5	CASSQAGASQETQYF	TGTGCCAGCAGCCAAGCGGGGGCCAGCCAAGAGACCCAGTACTTC
few	TRBV20-1	TRBD1	TRBJ2-1	CSARDRHTGGNEQFF	TGCAGTGCTAGAGACAGACATACAGGGGGCAATGAGCAGTTCTTC
-	TRBV20-1	TRBD2	TRBJ2-1	CSARDSAGANSYNEQFF	TGCAGTGCTAGAGATTCGGCGGGAGCCAACTCCTACAATGAGCAGTTCTTC
few	TRBV5-6	TRBD1	TRBJ1-6	CASNRQGTYNSPLHF	TGTGCCAGCAACCGACAGGGCACCTATAATTCACCCCTCCACTTT